Listed here are 8 T cell receptor beta chains from one sample, sequenced in a study of T-cell memory formation after mild COVID-19. One entry per CDR3 protein, called by TCRdb with MiXCR from the 5' RACE reads. The sample lists about 560,000 distinct CDR3 sequences, roughly 20% occurring once. The source material was PBMCs or a T cell subset sorted from them (not recorded which). The origin of the receptors is an adult woman who had mild COVID-19 (a few samples of this study predate the infection). Cell type and time point are not known.

This clonotype was detected only a few times. This CDR3 is CAISEIPGGQPQHF. Here the CDR3 DNA reads TGTGCCATCAGTGAGATTCCGGGCGGTCAGCCCCAGCATTTT. This chain uses TRBV10-3 with TRBJ1-5; no clear D. V lost 2 bases, J lost 6 bases, and 11 bases lay in between. The CDR3 totals 14 residues. The germline gives CDR1 ENHRY, CDR2 SYGVKD.

The chain links TRBV5-1 to TRBJ1-4; no definite D call. Trimming left V 0 bases short and J 6 bases short, with 9 bases between. Germline V gene data show CDR1 as SGHRS and CDR2 as YFSETQ. The CDR3 has 14 residues. In DNA, the CDR3 is TGCGCCAGCAGCTTGGGGGAGTCTTATGAAAAACTGTTTTTT. Translated: CASSLGESYEKLFF.

This chain connects TRBV11-2 to TRBJ2-1; D gene ambiguous. In germline, CDR1 is SGHAT, CDR2 FQNNGV. V was pared by 2 bases and J by 0 bases, with 11 bases between. The CDR3 runs 16 residues. CDR3 sequence: CASSLSISRSYNEQFF. For the CDR3, the DNA is TGTGCCAGCAGCTTATCAATCAGCCGCTCCTACAATGAGCAGTTCTTC.

The chain combines TRBV27 with TRBJ2-7; D is perhaps TRBD1 or TRBD2 (5 bases each). The CDR3 spans 13 residues. V dropped 8 bases and J dropped 7 bases, with 18 bases sitting between them. The germline V gene has CDR1 MNHEY and CDR2 SMNVEV (reference sequence). CDR3 in amino acids: CASGTALLGEQYF. The CDR3 DNA follows: TGTGCCAGCGGGACGGCCCTCCTTGGGGAGCAGTACTTC.

In this sample, this clonotype turned up a few times. The gene calls are TRBV27 and TRBJ2-1, with TRBD1 matching over 11 bases. V lost 7 bases, J lost 3 bases, and 5 bases stayed unmatched. CDR3 length equals 15 residues. CDR1 is MNHEY and CDR2 is SMNVEV in the germline V gene (reference sequence). CDR3 loop: CASTPGTGGYNEQFF. DNA of the CDR3: TGTGCCAGCACCCCCGGGACAGGGGGCTACAATGAGCAGTTCTTC.

The chain is built from TRBV4-3 and TRBJ2-3, with D possibly matching TRBD2 (7 bases). The CDR3 length is 19 residues. The germline V gene encodes CDR1 LGHNA and CDR2 YSLEER. Trimming removed 0 bases at V and 8 bases at J, with 27 bases between. CDR3 protein: CASSQDSTPTGGGWGTQYF. CDR3 in DNA: TGCGCCAGCAGCCAAGATTCCACGCCGACAGGCGGGGGCTGGGGTACGCAGTATTTT.

This clonotype was counted between two and nine times. The V and J genes are TRBV7-8 and TRBJ2-1, with 8 bases fitting TRBD2. From germline, CDR1 is SGHVS and CDR2 FQNEAQ. V shed 6 bases and J 2 bases; nucleotides not matched to a gene: 6. The CDR3 is made up of 15 amino acids. The CDR3 reads CASRDSGSTYNEQFF. CDR3 coding DNA: TGTGCCAGCAGAGACAGCGGGAGCACCTACAATGAGCAGTTCTTC.

J is TRBJ2-1 and V is TRBV19, with a weak D call TRBD1 (6 bases). Germline loops: CDR1 LNHDA, CDR2 SQIVND (reference sequence). The CDR3 loop spans 14 amino acids. Trimming stripped 1 base from V and 8 bases from J, with 12 bases between. The DNA for the CDR3 is TGTGCCAGTAGTATAGCCAATAGGGGGTATGAGCAGTTCTTC. It encodes CASSIANRGYEQFF.